Following are 2 T cell receptor beta chains from one sample sequenced in a study of T cell responses to AZD1222 COVID-19 vaccine. Profiled with immunoSEQ multiplex PCR; TCRdb holds only in-frame clones, not every one. The table has about 160,000 clones, 85% to 90% seen once. Sequenced material: peripheral blood, taken on day 0 of AZD1222 vaccination. The receptors shown here come from an adult in good health.

This chain joins TRBV20-1 and TRBJ1-5; D call uncertain. The germline gives CDR1 DFQATT, CDR2 SNEGSKA (reference sequence). CDR3 size: 11 residues. V was shortened by 4 bases and J by 9 bases, with 10 bases between the two germline ends. For the CDR3, the DNA is TGCAGTGCTACCAGAGAAGGGCCCCAGCATTTT. Its translation: CSATREGPQHF.

The chain's CDR3 is CASSVDPGGNTEAFF. The CDR3 coding sequence is TGTGCCAGCAGCGTAGACCCTGGGGGGAACACTGAAGCTTTCTTT. V gene TRBV6-5 combines with J gene TRBJ1-1; tentatively, D is TRBD1 (5 bases). The CDR3 is 15 residues long. CDR1 and CDR2 (germline): MNHEY, SVGAGI. Deletions cut 6 bases from V and 1 base from J, with 15 bases between.